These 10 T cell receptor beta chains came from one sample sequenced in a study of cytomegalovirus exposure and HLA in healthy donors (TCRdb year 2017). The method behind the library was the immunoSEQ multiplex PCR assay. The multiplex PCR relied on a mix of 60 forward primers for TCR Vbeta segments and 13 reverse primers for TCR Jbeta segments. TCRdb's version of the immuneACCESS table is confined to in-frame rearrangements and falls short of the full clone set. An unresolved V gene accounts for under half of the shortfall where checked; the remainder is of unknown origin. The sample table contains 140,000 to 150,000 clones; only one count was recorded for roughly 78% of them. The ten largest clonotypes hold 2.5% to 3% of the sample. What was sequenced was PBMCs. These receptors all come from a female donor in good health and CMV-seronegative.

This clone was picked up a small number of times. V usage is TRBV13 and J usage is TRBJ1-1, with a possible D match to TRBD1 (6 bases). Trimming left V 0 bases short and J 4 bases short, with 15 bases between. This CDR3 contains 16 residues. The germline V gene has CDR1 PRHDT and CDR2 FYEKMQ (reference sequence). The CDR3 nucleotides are TGTGCCAGCAGCTTAGGGCCAGGGAGGGGGAGCACTGAAGCTTTCTTT. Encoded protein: CASSLGPGRGSTEAFF.

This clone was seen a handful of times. The CDR3 protein is CASSRTAGSEAFF. In DNA form, the CDR3 reads TGTGCCAGCTCACGAACGGCGGGCTCTGAAGCTTTCTTT. The J gene is TRBJ1-1, the V gene TRBV27, with D hard to call. This CDR3 has 13 amino acids. In germline, CDR1 is MNHEY, CDR2 SMNVEV (reference sequence). Trimming cost V 8 bases and J 6 bases, with 16 bases left between them.

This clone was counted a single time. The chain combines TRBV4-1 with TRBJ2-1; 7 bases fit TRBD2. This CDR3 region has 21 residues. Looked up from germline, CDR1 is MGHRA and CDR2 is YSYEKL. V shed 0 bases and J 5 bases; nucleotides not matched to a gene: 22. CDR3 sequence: CASSQDGSGEANPTLNNEQFF. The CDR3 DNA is TGCGCCAGCAGCCAAGACGGCAGCGGGGAAGCCAACCCCACGTTAAACAATGAGCAGTTCTTC.

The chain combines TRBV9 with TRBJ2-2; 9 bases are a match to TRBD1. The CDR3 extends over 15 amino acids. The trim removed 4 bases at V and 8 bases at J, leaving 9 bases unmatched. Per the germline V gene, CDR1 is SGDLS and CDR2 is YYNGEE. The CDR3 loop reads CASSLRTGVPGELFF. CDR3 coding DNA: TGTGCCAGCAGCCTCCGGACAGGGGTTCCTGGGGAGCTGTTTTTT. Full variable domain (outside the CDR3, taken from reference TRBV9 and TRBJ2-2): DSGVTQTPKHLITATGQRVTLRCSPRSGDLSVYWYQQSLDQGLQFLIQYYNGEERAKGNILERFSAQQFPDLHSELNLSSLELGDSALYFCASSLRTGVPGELFFGEGSRLTVL.

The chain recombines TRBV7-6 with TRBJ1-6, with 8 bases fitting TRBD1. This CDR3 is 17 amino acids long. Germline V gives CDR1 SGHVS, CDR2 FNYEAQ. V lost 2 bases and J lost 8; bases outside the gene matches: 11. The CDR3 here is CASSLLPTGQGYSPLHF. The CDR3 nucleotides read TGTGCCAGCAGCTTACTTCCCACCGGACAGGGCTATTCACCCCTCCACTTT.

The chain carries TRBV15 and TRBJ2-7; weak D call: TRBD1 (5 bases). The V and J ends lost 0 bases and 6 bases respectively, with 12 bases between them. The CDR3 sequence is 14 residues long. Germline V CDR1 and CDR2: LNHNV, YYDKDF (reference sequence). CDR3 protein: CATSRDRQGSEQYF. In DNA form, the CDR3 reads TGTGCCACCAGCAGAGATAGGCAGGGCTCCGAGCAGTACTTC.

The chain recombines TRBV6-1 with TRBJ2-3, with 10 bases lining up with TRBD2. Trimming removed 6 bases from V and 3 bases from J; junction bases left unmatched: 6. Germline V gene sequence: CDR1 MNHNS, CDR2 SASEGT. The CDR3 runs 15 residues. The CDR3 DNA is TGTGCCAGCAGCCGACTAGCGGGTGAGACAGATACGCAGTATTTT. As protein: CASSRLAGETDTQYF.

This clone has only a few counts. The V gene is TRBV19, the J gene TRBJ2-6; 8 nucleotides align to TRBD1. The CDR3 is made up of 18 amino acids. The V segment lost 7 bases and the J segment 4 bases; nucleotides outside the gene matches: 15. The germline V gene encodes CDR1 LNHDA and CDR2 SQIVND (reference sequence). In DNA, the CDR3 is TGTGCCAGTAACCCAGGACAGGGTGGAGGGGAGGGGGCCAACGTCCTGACTTTC. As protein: CASNPGQGGGEGANVLTF.

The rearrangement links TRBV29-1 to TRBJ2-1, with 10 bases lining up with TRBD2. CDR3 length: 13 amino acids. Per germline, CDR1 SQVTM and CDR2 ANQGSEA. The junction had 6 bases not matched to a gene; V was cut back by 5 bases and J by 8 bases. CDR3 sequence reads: CSVLLAGTDEQFF. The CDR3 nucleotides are TGCAGCGTTTTACTAGCGGGAACAGATGAGCAGTTCTTC.

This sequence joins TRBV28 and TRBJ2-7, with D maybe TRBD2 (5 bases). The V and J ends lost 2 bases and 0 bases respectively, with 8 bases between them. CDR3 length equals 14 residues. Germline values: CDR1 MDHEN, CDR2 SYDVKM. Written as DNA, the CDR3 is TGTGCCAGCAGTTTAGACGGGATCTCCTACGAGCAGTACTTC. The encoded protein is CASSLDGISYEQYF.